Below are 18 T cell receptor beta chains sequenced from a single sample in a study of T cell responses to AZD1222 COVID-19 vaccine. Produced via immunoSEQ multiplex PCR; TCRdb's table is partial and in-frame only. The sample includes more than 80,000 clones, about nine tenths of them seen just once. Sequences were derived from peripheral blood, sampled on day 0 of AZD1222 vaccination. The receptor set was obtained from an adult in good health.

V is TRBV12-3 or TRBV12-4 and J is TRBJ2-5; D might be TRBD2 (5 bases). V was cut by 1 base and J by 2 bases, with 5 bases left in between. The CDR3 length is 13 residues. The CDR3 reads CASSLGGQETQYF. Written as DNA, the CDR3 is TGTGCCAGCAGTTTAGGAGGGCAAGAGACCCAGTACTTC.

The J gene is TRBJ2-1, the V gene TRBV6-5; either TRBD1 or TRBD2 may fit D (6 bases each). Trimming cost V 2 bases and J 7 bases, with 12 bases left between them. The CDR3 is 14 amino acids. Germline CDR1 is MNHEY and CDR2 is SVGAGI. The CDR3 here is CASSYGRGGNEQFF. The CDR3 DNA reads TGTGCCAGCAGTTACGGCAGGGGAGGTAATGAGCAGTTCTTC.

The V gene is TRBV19, the J gene TRBJ1-1; D is undetermined. The CDR3 has 14 residues. Between the trimmed V and J ends, which lost 3 bases and 4 bases, there was a span of 12 bases. Germline assignment: CDR1 LNHDA and CDR2 SQIVND (reference sequence). The CDR3 DNA follows: TGTGCCAGTAGTATCGGTAGCAGAGTCACTGAAGCTTTCTTT. This gives the protein CASSIGSRVTEAFF.

The V and J genes are TRBV25-1 and TRBJ2-2; D not certain. Trimming removed 7 bases at V and 5 bases at J, with 5 bases between. The germline CDR1 and CDR2 sequences are MGHDK and SYGVNS. This CDR3 spans 11 amino acids. The chain's CDR3 is CASTLTGELFF. Here the CDR3 DNA reads TGTGCCAGCACACTGACCGGGGAGCTGTTTTTT.

The V and J genes are TRBV5-1 and TRBJ2-7; perhaps TRBD1 as D (5 bases). Per germline, CDR1 SGHRS and CDR2 YFSETQ. The CDR3 sequence is 15 residues long. Between the trimmed V and J ends, which lost 2 bases and 0 bases, there was a span of 12 bases. CDR3 nucleotide sequence: TGCGCCAGCAGCTTATATCCGGACAACTCCTACGAGCAGTACTTC. Translation gives CASSLYPDNSYEQYF.

Only a few counts were recorded for this clone. The chain employs TRBV11-2 and TRBJ2-2; D remains ambiguous. There are 16 residues in the CDR3. Trimming removed 1 base from V and 0 bases from J, with 9 bases in between. From germline, CDR1 is SGHAT and CDR2 FQNNGV. Here the CDR3 DNA reads TGTGCCAGCAGCTTAGTCGGCAGATCGAACACCGGGGAGCTGTTTTTT. This encodes CASSLVGRSNTGELFF.

This clone was detected only once. The gene calls are TRBV19 and TRBJ1-5; D ambiguous. The CDR3 extends over 16 amino acids. Trimming took 5 bases from V and 5 from J, leaving 19 bases between them. In germline, CDR1 is LNHDA, CDR2 SQIVND (reference sequence). The DNA of the CDR3 is TGTGCCAGTAGTGTTCGATACATGAATGGGGATCAGCCCCAGCATTTT. Residues: CASSVRYMNGDQPQHF.

The J gene is TRBJ1-1, the V gene TRBV15; D ambiguous. The V end lost 0 bases, the J end lost 6 bases, and 14 bases lay between the germline ends. The germline CDR1 and CDR2 sequences are LNHNV and YYDKDF (reference sequence). The CDR3 covers 15 residues. The CDR3 sequence is CATSRDRAGLAEAFF. The DNA for the CDR3 is TGTGCCACCAGCAGAGATCGGGCAGGACTGGCTGAAGCTTTCTTT.

The chain couples TRBV6-6 to TRBJ2-3; no clear D. The germline CDR1 and CDR2 sequences are MNHNY and SVGAGI (reference sequence). The germline V and J ends were trimmed by 0 bases and 4 bases, with 5 bases remaining between them. The CDR3 spans 13 residues. The CDR3 DNA reads TGTGCCAGCAGTTACTCGAGTGCAGATACGCAGTATTTT. Its protein product is CASSYSSADTQYF.

V usage is TRBV5-6 and J usage is TRBJ1-1; D is undetermined. The CDR3 has 11 amino acids. V was pared by 4 bases and J by 7 bases, with 8 bases between. CDR1 and CDR2 (germline): SGHDT, YYEEEE. The CDR3 DNA sequence: TGTGCCAGCAGCACGACGGTTGAAGCTTTCTTT. It encodes CASSTTVEAFF. Combining the CDR3 with reference TRBV5-6 and TRBJ1-1 gives the whole variable domain DAGVTQSPTHLIKTRGQQVTLRCSPKSGHDTVSWYQQALGQGPQFIFQYYEEEERQRGNFPDRFSGHQFPNYSSELNVNALLLGDSALYLCASSTTVEAFFGQGTRLTVV.

This chain uses TRBV5-1 with TRBJ2-2; D is unclear. The germline gives CDR1 SGHRS, CDR2 YFSETQ. CDR3 size: 12 residues. V was shortened by 0 bases and J by 7 bases, with 4 bases between the two germline ends. The CDR3 nucleotides read TGCGCCAGCAGCTTGGAAGTCGGGGAGCTGTTTTTT. Its protein is CASSLEVGELFF. The whole variable domain, filled in from reference TRBV5-1 and TRBJ2-2, reads KAGVTQTPRYLIKTRGQQVTLSCSPISGHRSVSWYQQTPGQGLQFLFEYFSETQRNKGNFPGRFSGRQFSNSRSEMNVSTLELGDSALYLCASSLEVGELFFGEGSRLTVL.

J is TRBJ1-6 and V is TRBV10-3, with TRBD1 as a possible D gene (5 bases). Trimming took off 8 bases at V and 10 bases at J, with 12 bases between the two ends. The CDR3 contains 12 residues. Germline CDR1 ENHRY, CDR2 SYGVKD. The CDR3 reads CAIAWDRSPLHF. CDR3 DNA: TGTGCCATCGCCTGGGACCGGTCACCCCTCCACTTT.

This rearrangement joins TRBV6-5 to TRBJ1-1; 11 positions match TRBD1. The trim removed 8 bases at V and 11 bases at J, leaving 13 bases unmatched. Looked up from germline, CDR1 is MNHEY and CDR2 is SVGAGI. The CDR3 has 14 amino acids. CDR3 protein: CASQPPGTGGMAFF. In DNA, the CDR3 is TGTGCCAGCCAGCCCCCCGGGACAGGGGGTATGGCTTTCTTT.

This chain connects TRBV6-5 to TRBJ1-5; D gene uncertain. Germline CDR1 MNHEY, CDR2 SVGAGI. This CDR3 comprises 13 residues. Trimming left V 5 bases short and J 3 bases short, with 8 bases between. The DNA of the CDR3 is TGTGCCAGCAGTCTACGGGACAATCAGCCCCAGCATTTT. This translates into CASSLRDNQPQHF.

V gene TRBV7-3 combines with J gene TRBJ2-1; D gene ambiguous. V was shortened by 1 base and J by 7 bases, with 8 bases between the two germline ends. Germline V gives CDR1 SGHTA, CDR2 FQGTGA. The CDR3 loop spans 13 amino acids. CDR3 sequence (DNA): TGTGCCAGCAGCTTAAACAGACCGAATGAGCAGTTCTTC. Its protein product is CASSLNRPNEQFF.

This chain links TRBV6-5 with TRBJ1-2; 7 bases align to TRBD1. There are 13 residues in the CDR3. Germline CDR1 reads MNHEY; CDR2 reads SVGAGI. Germline trimming cut 0 bases from V and 6 bases from J; bases unmatched to any gene: 1. CDR3 DNA sequence: TGTGCCAGCAGTTACTCAAGGGGGCATGGCTACACCTTC. Translated: CASSYSRGHGYTF.

J is TRBJ1-6 and V is TRBV11-3; TRBD1 is a possible D gene (5 bases). Trimming took 3 bases from V and 8 from J, leaving 11 bases between them. CDR1 SGHNT and CDR2 YENEEA come from the germline V gene. The CDR3 covers 14 residues. DNA for the CDR3: TGTGCCAGCAGCTTGGGACGAACAGATTCACCCCTCCACTTT. This sequence encodes CASSLGRTDSPLHF.

This chain joins TRBV7-9 and TRBJ1-3, with D unresolved. The V and J ends lost 7 bases and 0 bases respectively, with 10 bases between them. CDR1 and CDR2 from the germline V gene are SEHNR and FQNEAQ (reference sequence). CDR3 length equals 14 residues. The CDR3 DNA is TGTGCCAGCATCCGGGGAACCTCTGGAAACACCATATATTTT. It specifies CASIRGTSGNTIYF.